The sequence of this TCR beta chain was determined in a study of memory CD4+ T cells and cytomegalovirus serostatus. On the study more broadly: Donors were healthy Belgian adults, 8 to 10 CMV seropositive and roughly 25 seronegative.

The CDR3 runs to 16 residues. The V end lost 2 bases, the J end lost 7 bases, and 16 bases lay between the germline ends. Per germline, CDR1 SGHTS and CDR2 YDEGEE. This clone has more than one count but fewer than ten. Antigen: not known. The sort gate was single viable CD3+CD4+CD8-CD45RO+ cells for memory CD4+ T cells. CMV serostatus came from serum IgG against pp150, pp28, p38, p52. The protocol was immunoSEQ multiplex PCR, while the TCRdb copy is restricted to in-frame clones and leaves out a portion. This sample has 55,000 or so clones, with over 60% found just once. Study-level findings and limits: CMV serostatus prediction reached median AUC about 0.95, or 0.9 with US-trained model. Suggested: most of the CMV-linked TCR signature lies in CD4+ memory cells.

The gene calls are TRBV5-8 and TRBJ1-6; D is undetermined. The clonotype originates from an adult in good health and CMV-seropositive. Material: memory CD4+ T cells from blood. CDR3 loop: CASSFRVGTGNSPLHF. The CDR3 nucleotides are TGTGCCAGCAGCTTCCGGGTCGGTACTGGAAATTCACCCCTCCACTTT.